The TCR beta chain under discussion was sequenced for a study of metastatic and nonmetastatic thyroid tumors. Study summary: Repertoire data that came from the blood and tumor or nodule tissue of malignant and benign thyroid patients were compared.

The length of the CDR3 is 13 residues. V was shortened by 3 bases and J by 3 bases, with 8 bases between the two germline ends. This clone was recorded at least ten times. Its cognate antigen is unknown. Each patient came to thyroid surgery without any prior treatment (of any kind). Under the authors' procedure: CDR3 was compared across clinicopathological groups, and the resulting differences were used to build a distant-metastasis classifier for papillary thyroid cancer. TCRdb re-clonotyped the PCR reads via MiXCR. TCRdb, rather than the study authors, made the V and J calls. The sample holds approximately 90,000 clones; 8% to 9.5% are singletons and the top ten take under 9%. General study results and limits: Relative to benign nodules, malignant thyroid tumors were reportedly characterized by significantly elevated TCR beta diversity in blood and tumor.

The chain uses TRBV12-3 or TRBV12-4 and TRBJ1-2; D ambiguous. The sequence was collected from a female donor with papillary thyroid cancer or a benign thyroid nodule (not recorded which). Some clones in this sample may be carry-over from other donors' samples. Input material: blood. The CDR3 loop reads CASSFRQHYGYTF. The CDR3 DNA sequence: TGTGCCAGCAGTTTTCGGCAGCACTATGGCTACACCTTC.